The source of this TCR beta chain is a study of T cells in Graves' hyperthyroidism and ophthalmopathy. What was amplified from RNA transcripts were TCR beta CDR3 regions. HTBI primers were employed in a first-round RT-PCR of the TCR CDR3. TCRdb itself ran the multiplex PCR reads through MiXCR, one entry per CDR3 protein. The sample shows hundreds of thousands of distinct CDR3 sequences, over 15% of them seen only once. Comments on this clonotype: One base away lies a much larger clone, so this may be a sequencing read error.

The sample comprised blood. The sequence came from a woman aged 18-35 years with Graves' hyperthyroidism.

CDR3 nucleotides: TGCAGTGCCGCTTCGGGCAATCAGCCCCAGCATTTT. Encoded protein: CSAASGNQPQHF. The rearrangement joins TRBV20-1 to TRBJ1-5; unclear D gene. CDR3 size: 12 residues. Trimming pared 6 bases from V and 2 bases from J, leaving 8 bases between. Germline CDR1 reads DFQATT; CDR2 reads SNEGSKA (reference sequence).